This entry lists 8 T cell receptor beta chains sequenced from one sample in a study of cytomegalovirus exposure and HLA in healthy donors. The primer mix had 60 Vbeta and 13 Jbeta primers. This table comes from immunoSEQ multiplex PCR, and its TCRdb copy is limited to in-frame clones, with some not included. Here the sample spans roughly 140,000 clones, around 73% being singletons. The sequencing sample was made of PBMCs. The receptors here all came from a female donor in good health and CMV-seronegative.

This clone was observed a few times. The V gene is TRBV28, the J gene TRBJ1-5, with D possibly matching TRBD1 (6 bases). The V end was cut by 6 bases, the J end by 1 base, with 16 bases between. The CDR3 has 16 amino acids. Germline lookup yields CDR1 MDHEN and CDR2 SYDVKM. The CDR3 spells CASSLWRGASNQPQHF. As DNA, the CDR3 is TGTGCCAGCAGCCTCTGGCGGGGGGCGAGCAATCAGCCCCAGCATTTT.

This clone showed up just once. The rearrangement joins TRBV13 to TRBJ2-5, with D perhaps matching TRBD1 (6 bases). Trimming stripped 2 bases from V and 5 bases from J, with 6 bases between. The CDR3 loop spans 12 amino acids. The V gene's germline CDR1 is PRHDT and CDR2 FYEKMQ (reference sequence). As DNA, the CDR3 is TGTGCCAGCAGCTTAAGGGGGGAGACCCAGTACTTC. Residues: CASSLRGETQYF.

V is TRBV18 and J is TRBJ2-5, with TRBD1 as a possible D gene (5 bases). The germline V gene encodes CDR1 KGHSH and CDR2 LQKENI. The ends were cut back, 6 bases at V and 0 bases at J, with 11 bases in the middle. The CDR3 length is 14 residues. The CDR3 DNA is TGTGCCAGCTCCCGTACAGGATACCAAGAGACCCAGTACTTC. Protein sequence: CASSRTGYQETQYF.

The chain combines TRBV19 with TRBJ1-4; no firm D call. Trimming shortened V by 1 base and J by 3 bases, and 12 bases separated the two germline ends. The CDR3 length is 16 residues. Germline assignment: CDR1 LNHDA and CDR2 SQIVND (reference sequence). CDR3 loop: CASSIVSGFANEKLFF. The DNA for the CDR3 is TGTGCCAGTAGTATAGTTTCGGGTTTTGCTAATGAAAAACTGTTTTTT.

V and J are TRBV9 and TRBJ2-3, with D possibly matching TRBD2 (6 bases). The V end lost 7 bases, the J end lost 6 bases, and 15 bases lay between the germline ends. There are 13 residues in the CDR3. CDR1 and CDR2 from the germline V gene are SGDLS and YYNGEE. The CDR3 nucleotides are TGTGCCAGCGGCCGGGGGATTTCCGATACGCAGTATTTT. This codes for CASGRGISDTQYF.

The chain uses TRBV7-9 and TRBJ2-2, with 14 bases lining up with TRBD2. The CDR3 runs 16 residues. Germline V gene lookup returns CDR1 SEHNR and CDR2 FQNEAQ (reference sequence). With V trimmed by 6 bases and J by 5 bases, 5 bases remained unmatched. CDR3 in amino acids: CASRAGLAGVTGELFF. CDR3 sequence (DNA): TGTGCCAGCAGAGCGGGACTAGCGGGAGTTACCGGGGAGCTGTTTTTT. Full variable domain (outside the CDR3, taken from reference TRBV7-9 and TRBJ2-2): DTGVSQNPRHKITKRGQNVTFRCDPISEHNRLYWYRQTLGQGPEFLTYFQNEAQLEKSRLLSDRFSAERPKGSFSTLEIQRTEQGDSAMYLCASRAGLAGVTGELFFGEGSRLTVL.

This clone showed up just once. J is TRBJ2-3 and V is TRBV15; D uncertain. Trimming pared 6 bases from V and 4 bases from J, leaving 17 bases between. CDR1 and CDR2 (germline): LNHNV, YYDKDF (reference sequence). This CDR3 is built from 15 residues. Here the CDR3 DNA reads TGTGCCACCAGGGAAATGGGCCGAATACCAGATACGCAGTATTTT. It specifies CATREMGRIPDTQYF.

CDR3 sequence (DNA): TGTGCCAGCAGCCCTAGCGCCCCGAACACCGGGGAGCTGTTTTTT. Translation: CASSPSAPNTGELFF. V is TRBV7-9 and J is TRBJ2-2, with a weak D call TRBD2 (6 bases). The CDR3 runs to 15 residues. Trimming took 5 bases from V and 0 from J, leaving 10 bases between them. Germline loops: CDR1 SEHNR, CDR2 FQNEAQ (reference sequence). The complete variable domain, with remaining parts taken from reference TRBV7-9 and TRBJ2-2, reads DTGVSQNPRHKITKRGQNVTFRCDPISEHNRLYWYRQTLGQGPEFLTYFQNEAQLEKSRLLSDRFSAERPKGSFSTLEIQRTEQGDSAMYLCASSPSAPNTGELFFGEGSRLTVL.